A selection of T cell receptor beta chains follows, all from one sample in a study of shared clonotypes between healthy human individuals. This table comes from immunoSEQ multiplex PCR, and its TCRdb copy is limited to in-frame clones, with some not included. This repertoire shows under 2,500,000 clones, about 94% found once; its top ten account for approximately 0.13%. Material: naive CD4+ T cells sorted from blood. These receptors were taken from a man between 18 and 35 years old in good health. CDR3s include the opening cysteine and the closing phenylalanine or tryptophan. A D gene is named only where the DNA matches it firmly. Not every row has a clone size; where given, it reads once, few, many or a size class.

TGTGCCAGCTCACCTATCAGGACACTAAACACAGATACGCAGTATTTT,CASSPIRTLNTDTQYF,.,TRBJ2-3,16,TRBV18,.
TGCGCCAGCAGCTTGGTACCCGACAGGGATTATGGCTACACCTTC,CASSLVPDRDYGYTF,TRBD1,TRBJ1-2,15,TRBV5-1,.
TGTGCCAGCAGTCAGGGAAGCAATCAGCCCCAGCATTTT,CASSQGSNQPQHF,.,TRBJ1-5,13,TRBV6-5,once
TGTGCCAGCAGCTTACCTCCGCCGCGGCTGGCTGAAGCTTTCTTT,CASSLPPPRLAEAFF,.,TRBJ1-1,15,TRBV11-2,.
TGTGCCAGCAGCTTGGGGGGATATAGCAATCAGCCCCAGCATTTT,CASSLGGYSNQPQHF,.,TRBJ1-5,15,TRBV5-4,.
TGCAGCGTCACGCAGGGCACTCGGGCCAAAAACATTCAGTACTTC,CSVTQGTRAKNIQYF,.,TRBJ2-4,15,TRBV29-1,.
TGTGCCAGCAGTTACTCAATGACGGAGAACAACAATGAGCAGTTCTTC,CASSYSMTENNNEQFF,.,TRBJ2-1,16,TRBV6-5,.
TGTGCCAGCAGCGGTTTGGGACAGGGGGCTGAAGCTTTCTTT,CASSGLGQGAEAFF,TRBD1,TRBJ1-1,14,TRBV5-5,.
TGTGCCAGCAGCCAAGGGACAGGGGGTACTTACGAGCAGTACTTC,CASSQGTGGTYEQYF,TRBD1,TRBJ2-7,15,TRBV4-2,.
TGTGCCAGCAGCCACAGGACAGGGATTAATGAAAAACTGTTTTTT,CASSHRTGINEKLFF,TRBD1,TRBJ1-4,15,TRBV28,.
TGTGCCAGCAGCACCCGGACTAGCCCGGGTGGGAATACGCAGTATTTT,CASSTRTSPGGNTQYF,TRBD2,TRBJ2-3,16,TRBV9,.
TGTGCCAGCAGTGAAAACTCAAATGGCTACACCTTC,CASSENSNGYTF,.,TRBJ1-2,12,TRBV2,.
TGTGCCAGCAGTCCGGACAGCTATGGCTACACCTTC,CASSPDSYGYTF,.,TRBJ1-2,12,TRBV2,.
TGTGCCAGCAGAGGACGGGAGGGGGAGCAGTACTTC,CASRGREGEQYF,TRBD2,TRBJ2-7,12,TRBV5-4,once
TGTGCCAGCAGTGCAAACAGGGGAGGCACAGATACGCAGTATTTT,CASSANRGGTDTQYF,TRBD1,TRBJ2-3,15,TRBV2,.
TGTGCCAGCAGCCGGGACGGACGCACAGATACGCAGTATTTT,CASSRDGRTDTQYF,.,TRBJ2-3,14,TRBV5-4,once
TGTGCCAGCAGTTGGCTTTCGGGGAGACCCCTCCACTTT,CASSWLSGRPLHF,.,TRBJ1-6,13,TRBV28,.
TGTGCCTGGAGTGCGGCACGGTGGGAGACCCAGTACTTC,CAWSAARWETQYF,.,TRBJ2-5,13,TRBV30,.
TGTGCCATCAGTGGGGGAGAGGGGAACACTGAAGCTTTCTTT,CAISGGEGNTEAFF,.,TRBJ1-1,14,TRBV10-3,.
TGTGCCAGCAGCTTGGGGGGGGACAGGGGAAATTCACCCCTCCACTTT,CASSLGGDRGNSPLHF,TRBD1,TRBJ1-6,16,TRBV5-4,.
TGTGCCAGCAGTTTAGGGACAGTGAGCAATCAGCCCCAGCATTTT,CASSLGTVSNQPQHF,TRBD1,TRBJ1-5,15,TRBV28,.
TGTGCCAGCAGTAGCCCCGCCATCGGGGGGAGTGAGCAGTTCTTC,CASSSPAIGGSEQFF,TRBD2,TRBJ2-1,15,TRBV6-1,.
TGTGCCAGCAGCCCTGCAGGGAGCTCCTATAATTCACCCCTCCACTTT,CASSPAGSSYNSPLHF,.,TRBJ1-6,16,TRBV28,.
TGTGCCATCGGGCCGGGTCCTCCGGAGTACTATGGCTACACCTTC,CAIGPGPPEYYGYTF,.,TRBJ1-2,15,TRBV10-3,.
TGTGCCAGCAGCGCGGGGACAGAGGCTAGCACAGATACGCAGTATTTT,CASSAGTEASTDTQYF,TRBD1,TRBJ2-3,16,TRBV9,.
TGTGCCAGCAGGACCGGGACTAACCAAGAGACCCAGTACTTC,CASRTGTNQETQYF,TRBD2,TRBJ2-5,14,TRBV5-4,.
TGTGCCAGCCAACGGGGGCGCCAAGAGACCCAGTACTTC,CASQRGRQETQYF,.,TRBJ2-5,13,TRBV6-5,.
TGTGCCAGCAGCTTGGGGGCGTGGGGACAGGGGAACTATGGCTACACCTTC,CASSLGAWGQGNYGYTF,TRBD1,TRBJ1-2,17,TRBV5-6,.
TGTGCCAGCAGTTTAGACAGGGGGTGGGAGCAGTACTTC,CASSLDRGWEQYF,TRBD1,TRBJ2-7,13,TRBV27,.
TGTGCCAGCCGGACAGGGGATTTTGCACCCCTCCACTTT,CASRTGDFAPLHF,TRBD1,TRBJ1-6,13,TRBV2,.
TGCGCCAGCAGCCAACCCCCGGGACAGGGGGCAGATACGCAGTATTTT,CASSQPPGQGADTQYF,TRBD1,TRBJ2-3,16,TRBV4-3,.
TGTGCCAGCTCGCCAAGGACAGGGGGCGAGAGCTCCTACGAGCAGTACTTC,CASSPRTGGESSYEQYF,TRBD1,TRBJ2-7,17,TRBV18,.
TGTGCCAGCAGATTTGACAGGGGCCCCTCCTACGAGCAGTACTTC,CASRFDRGPSYEQYF,TRBD1,TRBJ2-7,15,TRBV7-9,.
TGTGCCAGCAGTGGAGGGACACACACTGCTCTGAGGAGCAATCAGCCCCAGCATTTT,CASSGGTHTALRSNQPQHF,.,TRBJ1-5,19,TRBV6-1,.
TGTGCCAGCAGCGTAAGCGGGAGCAACAATGAGCAGTTCTTC,CASSVSGSNNEQFF,TRBD2,TRBJ2-1,14,TRBV9,.
TGTGCCGTAACTAGCGGGCTTACCTACGAGCAGTACTTC,CAVTSGLTYEQYF,TRBD2,TRBJ2-7,13,TRBV10-3,.
TGTGCCAGCAGACGTATCGGACAGGGGCACTATGGCTACACCTTC,CASRRIGQGHYGYTF,TRBD1,TRBJ1-2,15,TRBV6-6,once
TGTGCCAGCACCGACGACAGCCCCGGGAACACTGAAGCTTTCTTT,CASTDDSPGNTEAFF,.,TRBJ1-1,15,TRBV6-8,.
TGTGCCAGCACCTTTGGGCTAGCGGCACTCAAAAACATTCAGTACTTC,CASTFGLAALKNIQYF,TRBD2,TRBJ2-4,16,TRBV2,.
TGTGCCAGCAGTTTAGACCAGGACAGCACAGATACGCAGTATTTT,CASSLDQDSTDTQYF,.,TRBJ2-3,15,TRBV28,.
TGCGCCAGCAGCTTGGCCGTGCGGGAGGGATCAGATACGCAGTATTTT,CASSLAVREGSDTQYF,TRBD2,TRBJ2-3,16,TRBV5-1,.
TGTGCCATCAGGGACAGTAATTCACCCCTCCACTTT,CAIRDSNSPLHF,.,TRBJ1-6,12,TRBV10-3,.
TGTGCCAGTAGTACCTCCCGGACGGGAGCTTCTAACTATGGCTACACCTTC,CASSTSRTGASNYGYTF,.,TRBJ1-2,17,TRBV19,.
TGTGCCAGCTCACCTATACAGGGGATAGGCACTGAAGCTTTCTTT,CASSPIQGIGTEAFF,TRBD1,TRBJ1-1,15,TRBV18,.
TGTGCCAGCTCACCCCTTGACCGTGCTAGCACAGATACGCAGTATTTT,CASSPLDRASTDTQYF,.,TRBJ2-3,16,TRBV18,.
TGTGCCAGCAGCGAGACAGTCGGCTACACCTTC,CASSETVGYTF,.,TRBJ1-2,11,TRBV7-2,.
TGTGCCAGTCAGGTGAATCAGGGCCCCCAGCATTTT,CASQVNQGPQHF,.,TRBJ1-5,12,TRBV19,few
TGTGCCAGCAGCTCCAACCGGGACTTCTATGAGCAGTACTTC,CASSSNRDFYEQYF,.,TRBJ2-7,14,TRBV11-2,.
TGCGCCAGCAGCCAAGATATTACGGGGTACGAGCAGTACTTC,CASSQDITGYEQYF,.,TRBJ2-7,14,TRBV4-3,.
TGCGCCAGCAGCTTCGAGACAGGGGCGCCGGCTTTCTTT,CASSFETGAPAFF,TRBD1,TRBJ1-1,13,TRBV5-1,.
TGTGCCTGGAGTGTGGCAGGGGTCCGGGAAAAACTGTTTTTT,CAWSVAGVREKLFF,.,TRBJ1-4,14,TRBV30,.
TGTGCCAGCAGCTTAAAGGGGCCCGGGGAGCTGTTTTTT,CASSLKGPGELFF,.,TRBJ2-2,13,TRBV7-8,.
TGTGCCAGCTCACCACCGGATAACACAGATACGCAGTATTTT,CASSPPDNTDTQYF,.,TRBJ2-3,14,TRBV18,.